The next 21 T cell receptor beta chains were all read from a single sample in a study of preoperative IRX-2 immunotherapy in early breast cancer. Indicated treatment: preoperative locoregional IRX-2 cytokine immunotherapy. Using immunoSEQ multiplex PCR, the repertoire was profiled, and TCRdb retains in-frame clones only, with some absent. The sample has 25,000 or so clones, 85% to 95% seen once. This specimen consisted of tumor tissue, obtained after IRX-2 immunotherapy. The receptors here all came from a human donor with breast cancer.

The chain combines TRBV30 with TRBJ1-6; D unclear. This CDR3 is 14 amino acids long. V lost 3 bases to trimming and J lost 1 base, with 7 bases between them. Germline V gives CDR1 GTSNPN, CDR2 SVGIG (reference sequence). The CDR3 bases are TGTGCCTGGAGAAAGAATTCCTATAATTCACCCCTCCACTTT. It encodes CAWRKNSYNSPLHF.

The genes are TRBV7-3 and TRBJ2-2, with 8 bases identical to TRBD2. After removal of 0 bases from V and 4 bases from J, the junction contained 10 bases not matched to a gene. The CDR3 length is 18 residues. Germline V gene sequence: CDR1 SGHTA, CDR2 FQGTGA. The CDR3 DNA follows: TGTGCCAGCAGCTTAACCTACCGGGGGGGCACGACCACCGGGGAGCTGTTTTTT. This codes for CASSLTYRGGTTTGELFF. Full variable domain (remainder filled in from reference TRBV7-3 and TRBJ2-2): GAGVSQTPSNKVTEKGKYVELRCDPISGHTALYWYRQSLGQGPEFLIYFQGTGAADDSGLPNDRFFAVRPEGSVSTLKIQRTERGDSAVYLCASSLTYRGGTTTGELFFGEGSRLTVL.

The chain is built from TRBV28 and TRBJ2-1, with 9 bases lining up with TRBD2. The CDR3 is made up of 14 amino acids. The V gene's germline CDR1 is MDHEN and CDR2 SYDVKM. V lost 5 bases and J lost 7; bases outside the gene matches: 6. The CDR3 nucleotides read TGTGCCAGCAGTAAAGCGGGGGGTAAAAATGAGCAGTTCTTC. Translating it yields CASSKAGGKNEQFF.

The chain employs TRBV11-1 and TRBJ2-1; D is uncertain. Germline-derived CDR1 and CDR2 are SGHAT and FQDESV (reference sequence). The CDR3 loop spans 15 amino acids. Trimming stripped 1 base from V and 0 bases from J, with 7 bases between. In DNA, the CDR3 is TGTGCCAGCAGCTTAGATCCCTTCTCCTACAATGAGCAGTTCTTC. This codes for CASSLDPFSYNEQFF.

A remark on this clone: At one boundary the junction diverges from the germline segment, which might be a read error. This CDR3 is CASTLLAGGSTGELFF. The CDR3 DNA reads as TGTGCCAGCACCTTACTAGCGGGAGGGAGTACCGGGGAGCTGTTTTTT. V usage is TRBV7-3 and J usage is TRBJ2-2, with 13 bases lining up with TRBD2. The V gene's germline CDR1 is SGHTA and CDR2 FQGTGA. The CDR3 consists of 16 residues.

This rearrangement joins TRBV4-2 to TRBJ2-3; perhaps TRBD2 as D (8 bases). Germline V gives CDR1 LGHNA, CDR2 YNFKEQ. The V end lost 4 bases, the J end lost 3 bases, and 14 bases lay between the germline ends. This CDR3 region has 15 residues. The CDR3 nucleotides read TGTGCCAGCAGCCCGAGCGGGGGACAGACAGATACGCAGTATTTT. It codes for CASSPSGGQTDTQYF.

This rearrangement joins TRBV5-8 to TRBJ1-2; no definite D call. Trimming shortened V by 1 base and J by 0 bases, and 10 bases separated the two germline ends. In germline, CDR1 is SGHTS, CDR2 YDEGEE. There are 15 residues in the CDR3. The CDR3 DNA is TGTGCCAGCAGCTTGATGGTCCCGGCTAACTATGGCTACACCTTC. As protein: CASSLMVPANYGYTF.

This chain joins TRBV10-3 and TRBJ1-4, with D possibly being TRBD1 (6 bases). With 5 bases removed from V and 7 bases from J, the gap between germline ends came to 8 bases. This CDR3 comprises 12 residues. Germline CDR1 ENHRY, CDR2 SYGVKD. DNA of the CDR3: TGTGCCATCAGTCGGACAGCTGAAAAACTGTTTTTT. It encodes CAISRTAEKLFF.

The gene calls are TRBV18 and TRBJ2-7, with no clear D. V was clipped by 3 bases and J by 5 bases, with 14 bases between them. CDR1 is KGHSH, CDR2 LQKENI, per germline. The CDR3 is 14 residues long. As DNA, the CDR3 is TGTGCCAGCTCACCGGTTTACATAAGGAACGAGCAGTACTTC. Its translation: CASSPVYIRNEQYF. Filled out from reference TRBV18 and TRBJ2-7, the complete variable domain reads NAGVMQNPRHLVRRRGQEARLRCSPMKGHSHVYWYRQLPEEGLKFMVYLQKENIIDESGMPKERFSAEFPKEGPSILRIQQVVRGDSAAYFCASSPVYIRNEQYFGPGTRLTVT.

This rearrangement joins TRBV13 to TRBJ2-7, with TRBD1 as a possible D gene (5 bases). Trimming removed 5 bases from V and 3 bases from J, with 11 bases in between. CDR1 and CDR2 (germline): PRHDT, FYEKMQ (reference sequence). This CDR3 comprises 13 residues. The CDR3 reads CASSAETDYEQYF. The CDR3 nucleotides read TGTGCCAGCAGCGCCGAGACAGACTACGAGCAGTACTTC.

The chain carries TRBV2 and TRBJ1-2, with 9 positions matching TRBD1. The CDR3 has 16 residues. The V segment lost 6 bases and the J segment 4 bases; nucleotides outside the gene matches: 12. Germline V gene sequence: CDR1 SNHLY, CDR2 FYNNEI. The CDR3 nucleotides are TGTGCCAGCAGAGATTGGACAGGGGCTTATAGCTATGGCTACACCTTC. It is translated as CASRDWTGAYSYGYTF.

CDR3 sequence (DNA): TGTGCCAGCAGCACACGACAGAGCTACGAGCAGTACTTC. Its protein is CASSTRQSYEQYF. V gene TRBV7-6 combines with J gene TRBJ2-7; a possible D gene is TRBD1 (5 bases). This CDR3 contains 13 residues. The germline V and J ends were trimmed by 5 bases and 3 bases, with 11 bases remaining between them. Germline assignment: CDR1 SGHVS and CDR2 FNYEAQ.

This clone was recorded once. The CDR3 coding sequence is TGTGCCAGCAGCTTATACAGGGGCTACGAGCAGTACTTC. This gives the protein CASSLYRGYEQYF. The chain recombines TRBV13 with TRBJ2-7; 7 nucleotides align to TRBD1. The germline CDR1 and CDR2 sequences are PRHDT and FYEKMQ (reference sequence). The V segment lost 2 bases and the J segment 3 bases; nucleotides outside the gene matches: 1. This CDR3 spans 13 amino acids. The full variable domain, in which reference TRBV13 and TRBJ2-7 provide the parts outside the CDR3, is AAGVIQSPRHLIKEKRETATLKCYPIPRHDTVYWYQQGPGQDPQFLISFYEKMQSDKGSIPDRFSAQQFSDYHSELNMSSLELGDSALYFCASSLYRGYEQYFGPGTRLTVT.

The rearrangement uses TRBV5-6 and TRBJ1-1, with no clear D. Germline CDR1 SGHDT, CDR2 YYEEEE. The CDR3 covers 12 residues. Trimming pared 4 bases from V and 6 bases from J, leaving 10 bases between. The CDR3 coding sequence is TGTGCCAGCAGCGAAAACCGCGCTGAAGCTTTCTTT. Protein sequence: CASSENRAEAFF. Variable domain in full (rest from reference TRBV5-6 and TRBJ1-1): DAGVTQSPTHLIKTRGQQVTLRCSPKSGHDTVSWYQQALGQGPQFIFQYYEEEERQRGNFPDRFSGHQFPNYSSELNVNALLLGDSALYLCASSENRAEAFFGQGTRLTVV.

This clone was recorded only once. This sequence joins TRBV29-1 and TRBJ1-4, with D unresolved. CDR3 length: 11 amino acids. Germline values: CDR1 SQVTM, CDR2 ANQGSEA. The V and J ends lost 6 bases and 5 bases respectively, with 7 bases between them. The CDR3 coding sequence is TGCAGCGTCGCCGGAAATGAAAAACTGTTTTTT. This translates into CSVAGNEKLFF.

As DNA, the CDR3 is TGTGCCAGCTCACCACTAGTACTGGGCGGGGAGCTGTTTTTT. Amino acid sequence: CASSPLVLGGELFF. V gene TRBV18 combines with J gene TRBJ2-2; D gene ambiguous. The germline gives CDR1 KGHSH, CDR2 LQKENI. Trimming removed 1 base from V and 7 bases from J, with 10 bases in between. CDR3 size: 14 residues.

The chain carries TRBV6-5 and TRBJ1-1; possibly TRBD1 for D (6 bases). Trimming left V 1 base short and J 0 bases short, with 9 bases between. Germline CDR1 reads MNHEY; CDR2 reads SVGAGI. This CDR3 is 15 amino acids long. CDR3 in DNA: TGTGCCAGCAGTTACTTCCGGGACATGAACACTGAAGCTTTCTTT. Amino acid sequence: CASSYFRDMNTEAFF.

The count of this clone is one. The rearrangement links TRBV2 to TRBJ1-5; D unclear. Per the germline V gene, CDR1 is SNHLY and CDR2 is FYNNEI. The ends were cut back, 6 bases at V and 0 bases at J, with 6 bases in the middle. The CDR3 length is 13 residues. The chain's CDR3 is CASSDNSNQPQHF. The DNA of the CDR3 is TGTGCCAGCAGCGATAATAGCAATCAGCCCCAGCATTTT.

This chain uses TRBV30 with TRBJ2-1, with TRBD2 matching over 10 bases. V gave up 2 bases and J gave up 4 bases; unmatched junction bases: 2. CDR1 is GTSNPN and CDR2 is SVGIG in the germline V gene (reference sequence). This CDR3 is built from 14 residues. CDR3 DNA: TGTGCCTGGAGTACGACTAGCGGGTACAATGAGCAGTTCTTC. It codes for CAWSTTSGYNEQFF.

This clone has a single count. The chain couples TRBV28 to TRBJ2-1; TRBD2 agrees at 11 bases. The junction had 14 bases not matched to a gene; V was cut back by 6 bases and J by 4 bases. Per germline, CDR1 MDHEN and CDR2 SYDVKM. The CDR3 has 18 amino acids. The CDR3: CASSPRGVAGGRYNEQFF. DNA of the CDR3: TGTGCCAGCAGCCCACGGGGGGTAGCGGGAGGGAGGTACAATGAGCAGTTCTTC.

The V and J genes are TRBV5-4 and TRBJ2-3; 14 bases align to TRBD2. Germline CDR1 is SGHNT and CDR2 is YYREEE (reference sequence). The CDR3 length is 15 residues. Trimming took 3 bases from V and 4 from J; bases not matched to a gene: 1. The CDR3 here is CASSSGLAGADTQYF. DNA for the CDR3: TGTGCCAGCAGCTCGGGACTAGCGGGGGCAGATACGCAGTATTTT.